A single sample gave rise to the 12 T cell receptor beta chains below, sequenced in a study of blood T cells in healthy people across ages. Primed by a sample-barcoded 5' primer and a J-beta primer mix, a second PCR proceeded for roughly 7 to 11 cycles. TCRdb re-derived calls from the 5' RACE reads in MiXCR, one entry per CDR3 protein. This sample yields hundreds of thousands of distinct CDR3 sequences, of which 58% are seen a single time; 30% to 40% belongs to the top ten. Source material: blood. The receptors shown here come from a man aged 55 to 70 in good health.

The chain couples TRBV10-2 to TRBJ1-1, with a possible D match to TRBD1 (6 bases). CDR3 length: 16 amino acids. The germline gives CDR1 WSHSY, CDR2 SAAADI. V was cut by 10 bases and J by 0 bases, with 21 bases left in between. CDR3 in DNA: TGCGCCACCACAACTAGGGGGTTGGGTATGAACACTGAAGCTTTCTTT. It translates to CATTTRGLGMNTEAFF.

In nucleotides, the CDR3 is TGCGCCAGCAGGCCTAGAAGGGAGGACACTGAAGCTTTCTTT. Translation gives CASRPRREDTEAFF. The chain carries TRBV10-2 and TRBJ1-1; no clear D. The germline V gene has CDR1 WSHSY and CDR2 SAAADI. The CDR3 is 14 residues long. The ends were cut back, 6 bases at V and 3 bases at J, with 14 bases in the middle.

The J gene is TRBJ2-3, the V gene TRBV5-1; D is tentatively TRBD1 or TRBD2 (5 bases each). Germline CDR1 and CDR2: SGHRS and YFSETQ. The length of the CDR3 is 16 residues. V was clipped by 4 bases and J by 3 bases, with 18 bases between them. The CDR3 here is CASSHPKGRGTDTQYF. CDR3 nucleotide sequence: TGCGCCAGCAGCCACCCCAAGGGGAGAGGAACAGATACGCAGTATTTT.

This clonotype occurred a few times. The rearrangement links TRBV5-5 to TRBJ2-5; no clear D. Germline V gene lookup returns CDR1 SGHKS and CDR2 YYEKEE (reference sequence). The CDR3 totals 14 residues. Deletions cut 2 bases from V and 2 bases from J, with 10 bases between. The CDR3 sequence: CASSLSIRQETQYF. The DNA for the CDR3 is TGTGCCAGCAGCTTATCTATCCGTCAAGAGACCCAGTACTTC.

This rearrangement joins TRBV25-1 to TRBJ2-5; TRBD2 might be the D (6 bases). The ends were cut back, 8 bases at V and 5 bases at J, with 15 bases in the middle. Germline CDR1 is MGHDK and CDR2 is SYGVNS. CDR3 length: 13 amino acids. For the CDR3, the DNA is TGTGCCAGCGGAGGGCCCTTGGCGGAGACCCAGTACTTC. The encoded protein is CASGGPLAETQYF. Looking up the rest from reference TRBV25-1 and TRBJ2-5 gives the full variable domain: EADIYQTPRYLVIGTGKKITLECSQTMGHDKMYWYQQDPGMELHLIHYSYGVNSTEKGDLSSESTVSRIRTEHFPLTLESARPSHTSQYLCASGGPLAETQYFGPGTRLLVL.

The chain employs TRBV5-1 and TRBJ2-3, with 14 positions matching TRBD2. The junction had 8 bases not matched to a gene; V was cut back by 4 bases and J by 7 bases. This CDR3 is 16 amino acids long. From germline, CDR1 is SGHRS and CDR2 YFSETQ. The chain's CDR3 is CASSTTTSGGGNTQYF. The CDR3 DNA reads TGCGCCAGCAGCACCACGACTAGCGGGGGGGGAAATACGCAGTATTTT.

This clonotype was seen more than once but under ten times. The chain is built from TRBV28 and TRBJ2-3, with 8 bases matching TRBD2. Trimming at V came to 3 bases and at J to 4 bases, leaving 18 bases not matched to a gene. Germline assignment: CDR1 MDHEN and CDR2 SYDVKM. This CDR3 region has 19 residues. The CDR3 sequence is CASSFPGGAVFMAADTQYF. As DNA, the CDR3 is TGTGCCAGCAGTTTTCCCGGGGGGGCCGTGTTCATGGCCGCAGATACGCAGTATTTT.

This sequence joins TRBV11-3 and TRBJ2-5; 7 bases map to TRBD1. CDR3 length: 15 amino acids. The V gene end was trimmed by 5 bases and the J gene end by 0 bases; junction bases not matched to a gene: 6. Looked up from germline, CDR1 is SGHNT and CDR2 is YENEEA. The CDR3 is CASSAGTANQETQYF. CDR3 in DNA: TGTGCCAGCAGCGCTGGGACAGCCAACCAAGAGACCCAGTACTTC.

This clonotype was detected a few times. The chain combines TRBV12-5 with TRBJ2-7; unclear D gene. This CDR3 is built from 13 residues. V was shortened by 1 base and J by 2 bases, with 6 bases between the two germline ends. The germline V gene encodes CDR1 LGHNT and CDR2 FRNRAP. CDR3 nucleotides: TGTGCTAGTGGTTTGGGAAGAACCTACGAGCAGTACTTC. Its protein product is CASGLGRTYEQYF.

This clonotype was detected ten times or more. The gene calls are TRBV5-6 and TRBJ2-5; TRBD2 is a possible D gene (7 bases). Germline-derived CDR1 and CDR2 are SGHDT and YYEEEE. The CDR3 runs 14 residues. Trimming pared 1 base from V and 5 bases from J, leaving 12 bases between. The DNA for the CDR3 is TGTGCCAGCAGCTTGTGGGGGGGCATCGAGACCCAGTACTTC. This translates into CASSLWGGIETQYF.

The chain combines TRBV7-9 with TRBJ2-4, with 7 bases identical to TRBD1. Judging by the DNA end, TRBJ2-7 fits better; the J call may be wrong. Germline V gene lookup returns CDR1 SEHNR and CDR2 FQNEAQ (reference sequence). The CDR3 loop spans 15 amino acids. The CDR3 DNA sequence: TGTGCCAGCAGCTCCCAAAGACAGGGTCCCTACGAGCAGTACTTC. Protein: CASSSQRQGPYEQYF.

Notes on this clonotype: One junction end disagrees with the germline gene, perhaps due to a read error. The DNA of the CDR3 is TGTGCCAGCAGCCTCGGACAGCGGTTAGATAATTCATCCCTCCACTTT. It is translated as CASSLGQRLDNSSLHF. The chain joins TRBV5-5 to TRBJ1-6, with a tentative D call TRBD1 (6 bases). CDR1 and CDR2 (germline): SGHKS, YYEKEE (reference sequence). The CDR3 runs to 16 residues.